These 13 T cell receptor beta chains share one sample of origin, sequenced in a study of blood T cell repertoires in COVID-19. TCRdb's copy holds only in-frame clones and misses some; the assay was immunoSEQ multiplex PCR. The sample holds 200,000 to 300,000 clones; roughly 80% are singletons and the top ten take approximately 7.5%. Input material: peripheral blood. All receptors derive from an elderly woman with COVID-19, enrolled during active disease.

The genes are TRBV5-1 and TRBJ2-2, with D possibly TRBD2 on 5 matching bases. V was pared by 6 bases and J by 4 bases, with 16 bases between. The CDR3 length is 15 residues. Looked up from germline, CDR1 is SGHRS and CDR2 is YFSETQ. This CDR3 is CASNPIAGSTGELFF. The CDR3 region has the DNA TGCGCCAGCAACCCAATTGCGGGTAGCACCGGGGAGCTGTTTTTT.

This chain connects TRBV11-2 to TRBJ1-6; the D gene is possibly TRBD1 (6 bases). Trimming left V 5 bases short and J 7 bases short, with 15 bases between. The length of the CDR3 is 15 residues. The germline gives CDR1 SGHAT, CDR2 FQNNGV. For the CDR3, the DNA is TGTGCCAGCAGCCCCCGGACAGCCCCAAATTCACCCCTCCACTTT. Its protein product is CASSPRTAPNSPLHF. The complete variable domain, with remaining parts taken from reference TRBV11-2 and TRBJ1-6, reads EAGVAQSPRYKIIEKRQSVAFWCNPISGHATLYWYQQILGQGPKLLIQFQNNGVVDDSQLPKDRFSAERLKGVDSTLKIQPAKLEDSAVYLCASSPRTAPNSPLHFGNGTRLTVT.

The chain is built from TRBV5-4 and TRBJ1-2; D may be TRBD1 (6 bases). Trimming pared 1 base from V and 2 bases from J, leaving 12 bases between. The CDR3 length is 15 residues. The V gene's germline CDR1 is SGHNT and CDR2 YYREEE (reference sequence). The chain's CDR3 is CASSLPGGPNYGYTF. The CDR3 nucleotides read TGTGCCAGCAGCTTGCCGGGGGGCCCCAACTATGGCTACACCTTC. Complete variable domain (other parts from reference TRBV5-4 and TRBJ1-2): ETGVTQSPTHLIKTRGQQVTLRCSSQSGHNTVSWYQQALGQGPQFIFQYYREEENGRGNFPPRFSGLQFPNYSSELNVNALELDDSALYLCASSLPGGPNYGYTFGSGTRLTVV.

This clone has at least ten counts. The V and J genes are TRBV13 and TRBJ1-4, with D uncertain. The CDR3 sequence is 15 residues long. Trimming cost V 0 bases and J 0 bases, with 5 bases left between them. CDR1 PRHDT and CDR2 FYEKMQ come from the germline V gene (reference sequence). The CDR3 DNA reads TGTGCCAGCAGCTTAGGCAGGACAACTAATGAAAAACTGTTTTTT. It is translated as CASSLGRTTNEKLFF.

The chain uses TRBV30 and TRBJ1-1, with D tentatively TRBD1 (6 bases). CDR1 is GTSNPN, CDR2 SVGIG, per germline (reference sequence). Trimming left V 2 bases short and J 10 bases short, with 11 bases between. The CDR3 spans 11 residues. In DNA, the CDR3 is TGTGCCTGGAGTCCTAAGGACAGAGCTTTCTTT. Its translation: CAWSPKDRAFF.

The V gene is TRBV2, the J gene TRBJ2-5, with a possible D match to TRBD2 (5 bases). The V end was cut by 8 bases, the J end by 2 bases, with 12 bases between. From germline, CDR1 is SNHLY and CDR2 FYNNEI. The CDR3 runs 13 residues. The CDR3 is CASERGKQETQYF. For the CDR3, the DNA is TGTGCCAGCGAAAGAGGGAAACAAGAGACCCAGTACTTC. Using reference TRBV2 and TRBJ2-5 for the parts outside the CDR3, the full variable domain is EPEVTQTPSHQVTQMGQEVILRCVPISNHLYFYWYRQILGQKVEFLVSFYNNEISEKSEIFDDQFSVERPDGSNFTLKIRSTKLEDSAMYFCASERGKQETQYFGPGTRLLVL.

A single count supports this clone. The rearrangement links TRBV13 to TRBJ1-1; TRBD1 agrees at 7 bases. The J segment lost 5 bases and the V segment lost 1 base, leaving 10 bases of the junction unmatched. The CDR3 loop spans 16 amino acids. Germline V gene lookup returns CDR1 PRHDT and CDR2 FYEKMQ (reference sequence). CDR3 nucleotides: TGTGCCAGCAGCTTAGCTGGACAGGTGGGGTGGACTGAAGCTTTCTTT. Its translation is CASSLAGQVGWTEAFF. The entire variable domain, with the rest obtained from reference TRBV13 and TRBJ1-1, is as follows: AAGVIQSPRHLIKEKRETATLKCYPIPRHDTVYWYQQGPGQDPQFLISFYEKMQSDKGSIPDRFSAQQFSDYHSELNMSSLELGDSALYFCASSLAGQVGWTEAFFGQGTRLTVV.

The chain carries TRBV5-5 and TRBJ1-2; 7 bases fit TRBD1. From germline, CDR1 is SGHKS and CDR2 YYEKEE (reference sequence). This CDR3 region has 15 residues. The V and J ends lost 0 bases and 8 bases, in that order; junction bases with no gene match: 10. The CDR3 DNA is TGTGCCAGCAGCTTGGGAGGGGGCGGCGTAGAAGGCTACACCTTC. The encoded protein is CASSLGGGGVEGYTF.

This chain links TRBV4-1 with TRBJ2-7; 8 bases line up with TRBD2. The DNA end is a closer match to TRBJ2-5, so the J assignment may be wrong. The CDR3 runs to 15 residues. Germline-derived CDR1 and CDR2 are MGHRA and YSYEKL. The CDR3 reads CASSQDSGVQETQYF. CDR3 DNA sequence: TGCGCCAGCAGCCAAGATAGCGGGGTCCAAGAGACCCAGTACTTC.

V usage is TRBV19 and J usage is TRBJ2-6; D call uncertain. The CDR3 has 13 amino acids. V shed 5 bases and J shed 6 bases, with 8 bases lying between them. The V gene's germline CDR1 is LNHDA and CDR2 SQIVND (reference sequence). The CDR3 region is CASSPQKANVLTF. The CDR3 DNA reads as TGTGCCAGTAGTCCTCAGAAGGCCAACGTCCTGACTTTC.

This clone was counted between two and nine times. The chain couples TRBV9 to TRBJ1-6; maybe TRBD1 (5 bases). The germline CDR1 and CDR2 sequences are SGDLS and YYNGEE. This CDR3 spans 16 amino acids. V lost 4 bases to trimming and J lost 8 bases, with 19 bases between them. The CDR3 sequence is CASSTGTRVGDSPLHF. As DNA, the CDR3 is TGTGCCAGCAGCACCGGGACTCGGGTAGGGGATTCACCCCTCCACTTT.

This rearrangement joins TRBV12-3 or TRBV12-4 to TRBJ1-1; D uncertain. The CDR3 covers 11 residues. V lost 7 bases and J lost 3, with 6 bases in between. DNA of the CDR3: TGTGCCAGCACGGGGTACACTGAAGCTTTCTTT. Translation: CASTGYTEAFF.

CDR3 sequence reads: CASSWTTVSNYGYTF. In DNA, the CDR3 is TGTGCCAGCAGCTGGACTACAGTATCTAACTATGGCTACACCTTC. The V call is TRBV5-8, the J call TRBJ1-2; D unresolved. Germline assignment: CDR1 SGHTS and CDR2 YDEGEE. Trimming removed 3 bases from V and 0 bases from J, with 12 bases in between. The CDR3 extends over 15 amino acids.